This TCR beta chain was captured by sequencing in a study of CD4+ T cells in melanoma. Sequenced by immunoSEQ multiplex PCR; TCRdb stores in-frame clones only, minus some. Of 52,000 or so clones listed, 55% to 75% are singletons. On this clone: Its antigen is currently unknown.

General study findings and limits: Neoantigen-specific CD4+ T cells in melanoma reportedly had diverse differentiation states. CD8+ T cell, macrophage and B cell function reportedly correlated with neoantigen-specific CD4+ T cells.

This clonotype was obtained from a human donor with melanoma. Sequenced input: tumor tissue.

The CDR3 region is CASISGELFF. The CDR3 DNA sequence: TGCGCCAGCATCTCCGGGGAGCTGTTTTTT. V is TRBV10-1 and J is TRBJ2-2; D not certain. Per germline, CDR1 WNHNN and CDR2 SYGVQD (reference sequence). V was cut by 7 bases and J by 6 bases, with 3 bases left in between. The length of the CDR3 is 10 residues.